This T cell receptor (beta chain) derives from a study of blood T cell repertoires in COVID-19. Study-level background: The United States, Italy and Spain supplied acute and convalescent COVID-19 samples. PBMCs, B-cell-depleted T cells, or T cells provided the cDNA or gDNA that made up the material.

V trimming: 4 bases; J trimming: 5 bases; junction bases outside the gene matches: 11. From germline, CDR1 is SGHRS and CDR2 YFSETQ. The CDR3 loop spans 16 amino acids. Authors' analysis steps: Amplification from reference gene primers served as the basis for estimated nucleated cell counts. Measured with immunoSEQ multiplex PCR; TCRdb has only the in-frame clones, and not every one. That table gives V, J and clone size, and the DNA gave D and trimming. The sample has 140,000 or so clones, roughly 88% seen once; the top ten hold 1.7%. The V and J genes are TRBV5-1 and TRBJ1-4; 7 nucleotides line up with TRBD1. This clonotype was sampled from a woman in her forties or fifties with acute or convalescent COVID-19. The sample comprised peripheral blood. In nucleotides, the CDR3 is TGCGCCAGCAGCCTTAGCGACCGGGACAGCAATGAAAAACTGTTTTTT. This gives the protein CASSLSDRDSNEKLFF.